This T cell receptor beta chain was retrieved from a study of blood T cell repertoires in COVID-19. As processed by the authors: The authors estimated nucleated cell counts from reference gene primer amplification. The method was immunoSEQ multiplex PCR; TCRdb's version includes in-frame clones alone and lacks a portion of them. D and trimming come from the DNA, and the V and J calls and clone size come from that table. The sample shows over 250,000 clones, approximately 89% of them seen only once. Allocation to cohorts depended on clinical history reported by the participants. Donors in Cohort 3 who had recovered were those with two negative PCRs, healthcare professional clearance, or resolution of their symptoms. This clone was seen more than once but under ten times. This CDR3 spans 14 amino acids. Trimming removed 2 bases at V and 7 bases at J, with 14 bases between. Germline assignment: CDR1 KGHSH and CDR2 LQKENI.

The TCR sequence derives from a woman aged 55-75 years who had recovered from COVID-19. The rearrangement links TRBV18 to TRBJ1-2, with unresolved D. Sequenced: PBMCs or T cells enriched from blood (not recorded which). The CDR3 DNA reads as TGTGCCAGCTCACCAGATGGAGGGCCTAGTGGCTACACCTTC. Translating it yields CASSPDGGPSGYTF.